In this sample, the clone carrying this T cell receptor beta chain turned up many times. The antigen is unknown. It was by two-round multiplex PCR that TCR beta CDR3 was amplified from genomic DNA. Round one of PCR was performed, and it used primers specific to each TRBV and TRBJ gene. For its second round, the PCR relied on universal primers. TCRdb redid the calling of the multiplex PCR reads with MiXCR, one entry per CDR3 protein. The sample consists of 30,000 to 40,000 distinct CDR3 sequences, roughly a third of them appearing once. Sample collection consisted of about 6 milliliters of peripheral blood drawn at each of two time points. The data were taken from a study of prognosis after radiotherapy for stage I lung cancer. The study's findings and limits: A fall in unique TCR clone counts followed stereotactic body radiation therapy, with medians of about 9,700 versus 6,500.

With 2 bases clipped from V and 3 bases from J, the junction kept 8 bases outside the gene matches. The CDR3 contains 16 residues. The germline V gene has CDR1 ENHRY and CDR2 SYGVKD. The specimen comprised PBMCs, sampled before or after stereotactic body radiation therapy (not recorded which). The chain is built from TRBV10-3 and TRBJ2-3, with 7 nucleotides matching TRBD1. The TCR sequence derives from a donor over 45 with non-small cell lung cancer. CDR3 in DNA: TGTGCCATCAGTGAGCCTACAGGGGTATTAACAGATACGCAGTATTTT. It is translated as CAISEPTGVLTDTQYF.